What follows describes a single TCR beta chain. These data originate in a study of T cell responses to AZD1222 COVID-19 vaccine. Data came from immunoSEQ multiplex PCR; TCRdb stores just in-frame clones and leaves some out. The sample lists 120,000 to 150,000 clones; approximately 85% were seen once. Here the sequenced sample was peripheral blood, taken on day 0 of MenACWY control vaccination. This TCR was sampled from an adult in good health.

The chain's CDR3 is CASSLVSGPYNEQFF. CDR3 nucleotides: TGCGCCAGCAGCTTGGTAAGCGGGCCATACAATGAGCAGTTCTTC. This chain connects TRBV5-1 to TRBJ2-1; D perhaps matches TRBD2 (6 bases). The CDR3 runs 15 residues. Germline lookup yields CDR1 SGHRS and CDR2 YFSETQ. With 0 bases removed from V and 4 bases from J, the gap between germline ends came to 11 bases.